The present TCR beta chain was sequenced within a study of early stage breast cancer tumors (dated by TCRdb to about 2017). In the study overall: Of the approximately 15 invasive breast tumors, about a dozen were found to be estrogen receptor-positive, progesterone receptor-positive and HER2-negative. About 70% of the 12 ER+/PR+/HER2- tumors were invasive ductal carcinomas, while the other four were invasive lobular carcinomas. On average, each sample had roughly 9.5-fold read coverage. A total of 2,651,842 templates, representing some 1,000,000 unique clonotypes, were detected across all samples.

Results and caveats for the whole study, not just this receptor: Repertoires from blood and normal breast were more alike than repertoires from blood and tumor, and in about 90% of the 16 patients, comparing each tissue with blood separated tumor from normal. Analysis by tumor subtype was prevented by the small cohort size. Sequencing bulk genomic DNA from unsorted cells could not capture chain pairing or functional markers like CD4, CD8 and FOXP3. Enriched TCRB sequences shared across patients were mostly commonly generated sequences, unlikely to play an important role in the tumor microenvironment. Compared with adjacent normal breast tissue, tumors had approximately 2.5-fold higher T cell density and higher clonality.

Concerning this clone: Its antigen has not been determined. Base qualities are missing; no much larger clone stands one base away.

Inclusive of the bounding cysteine and phenylalanine, the CDR3 is 15 residues long. Only the CDR3 DNA is retained, 45 bases long and in frame from the first base. V loses 0 bases of germline sequence and J loses 6 bases, and the interval between the two ends is 12 bases. The CDR1 and CDR2 encoded by the germline V gene are MNHNS and SASEGT. Two independent genomic DNA replicates were amplified for each sample, with around 0.5 ug used for blood and approximately 1.5 ug for tumor or normal breast. Following the manufacturer's instructions, the ImmunoSeq Intro kit was used to carry out TCRB sequencing on genomic DNA. For absolute quantification, the approximately 30-cycle multiplex PCR included proprietary primers along with spike-in control sequences. Single-end 150-bp reads were used to sequence an 87-bp fragment spanning the CDR3 plus the flanking V and J genes. Each lane of an Illumina MiSeq running version 3.0 chemistry carried seven multiplexed samples, with two replicates apiece. On the authors' methods: The vendor's proprietary pipeline handled the raw data processing, merging both replicates into a single result for each sample. Productive rearrangements sharing the V-gene family, CDR3 amino acid sequence and J-gene segment were defined as clonotypes. Clonality was computed as 1 minus the normalized Shannon entropy (Pielou evenness) of TCRB abundances. To estimate T cell density, the total number of templates was divided by the number of input cells, which was inferred from the amount of DNA input. Total repertoire diversity and clonality were estimated with Recon using default parameters. Tumor-enriched clonotypes were defined as having over 0.1% abundance in tumor and at least 32-fold higher abundance than in normal breast. TCRdb's version of the immuneACCESS table is confined to in-frame rearrangements and falls short of the full clone set. An unresolved V gene accounts for under half of the shortfall where checked; the remainder is of unknown origin. V and J calls and clone size are as listed in that table; D and trimming were resolved from the DNA. The sample data list 65,000 to 75,000 clones, and around 80% of these were observed just once. Of the sample, about 4.8% is held by the ten largest clones.

The study profiled bulk TCR beta-chain repertoires in matched peripheral blood, tumor and adjacent normal breast tissue taken from roughly 17 patients with early-stage breast cancer. Before surgery, about 5-11 mL of whole blood was collected into EDTA tubes and then processed within 2 hours. Peripheral blood mononuclear cells were isolated by Ficoll-Paque centrifugation in SepMate-50 tubes. PBMCs were cryopreserved in 90% FBS with roughly 10% DMSO in aliquots of roughly 1.8 to 4 million cells and stored in liquid nitrogen. Genomic DNA was extracted with the Qiagen AllPrep DNA/RNA Mini kit. Recombination connected TRBV6-1 to TRBJ2-1; TRBD2 is a weak D gene call, 5 bases matching. The clonotype originates from a person aged 40-50 years with breast cancer. The sequencing input was blood. The DNA sequence is given as TGTGCCAGCAGTGAAGCCGTAGAGGGAAGCAATGAGCAGTTCTTC. Its protein reads: CASSEAVEGSNEQFF.